Reported below is one T cell receptor (beta chain). Each CDR3 protein gets one entry after TCRdb re-called the RT-PCR reads with MiXCR. The table includes hundreds of thousands of distinct CDR3 sequences, 14% detected once. The V end lost 2 bases, the J end lost 5 bases, and 10 bases lay between the germline ends. The germline CDR1 and CDR2 sequences are SGHRS and YFSETQ. CDR3 length equals 13 residues. The sequencing sample was made of memory CD4+ T cells from blood. The source of this sequence is a female donor in good health, serving as a healthy control. The rearrangement joins TRBV5-1 to TRBJ2-5; D possibly corresponds to TRBD2 (5 bases). CDR3 sequence (DNA): TGCGCCAGCAGCTTTTTACTAGAGGAGACCCAGTACTTC. Its translation is CASSFLLEETQYF.